This T cell receptor (beta chain) was identified in a study of T cells in Graves' hyperthyroidism and ophthalmopathy. Ten or more counts support this clonotype. CDR3 size: 15 residues. Trimming took 2 bases from V and 12 from J; bases not matched to a gene: 11. TCR beta CDR3 region amplification was performed from RNA transcripts. A first-round RT-PCR of the TCR CDR3 used the HTBI primer set. TCRdb recomputed calls from the multiplex PCR reads with MiXCR, one row per CDR3 protein. The repertoire has around 580,000 distinct CDR3 sequences, over 15% of them found once; the top ten carry 15% to 20%. Sequencing input: blood. The TCR was taken from a woman aged 18-35 years with Graves' hyperthyroidism. The rearrangement joins TRBV12-3 or TRBV12-4 to TRBJ2-1; 9 bases are shared with TRBD2. In nucleotides, the CDR3 is TGTGCCAGCAGTTTAATGGCGGGAGGGTATACGAGGCAGTTCTTC. As protein: CASSLMAGGYTRQFF.